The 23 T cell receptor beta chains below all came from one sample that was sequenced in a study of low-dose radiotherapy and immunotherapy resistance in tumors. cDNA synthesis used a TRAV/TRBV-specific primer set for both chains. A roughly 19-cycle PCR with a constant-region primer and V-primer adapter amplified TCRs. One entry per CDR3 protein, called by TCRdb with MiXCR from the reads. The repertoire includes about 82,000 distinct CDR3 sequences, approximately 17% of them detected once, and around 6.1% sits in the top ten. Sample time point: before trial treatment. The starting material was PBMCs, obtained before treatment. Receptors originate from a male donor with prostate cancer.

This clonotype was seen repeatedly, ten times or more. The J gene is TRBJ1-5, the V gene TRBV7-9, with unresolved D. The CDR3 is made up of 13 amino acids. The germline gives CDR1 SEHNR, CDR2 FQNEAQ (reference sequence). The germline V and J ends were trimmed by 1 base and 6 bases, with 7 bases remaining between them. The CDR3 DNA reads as TGTGCCAGCAGCTTAGACGAGGGTCAGCCCCAGCATTTT. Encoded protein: CASSLDEGQPQHF.

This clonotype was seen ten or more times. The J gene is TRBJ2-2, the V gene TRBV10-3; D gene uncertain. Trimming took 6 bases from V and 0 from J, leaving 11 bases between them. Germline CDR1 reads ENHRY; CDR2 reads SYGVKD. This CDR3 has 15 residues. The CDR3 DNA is TGTGCCATCAGGTCGACAAAATCGAACACCGGGGAGCTGTTTTTT. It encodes CAIRSTKSNTGELFF.

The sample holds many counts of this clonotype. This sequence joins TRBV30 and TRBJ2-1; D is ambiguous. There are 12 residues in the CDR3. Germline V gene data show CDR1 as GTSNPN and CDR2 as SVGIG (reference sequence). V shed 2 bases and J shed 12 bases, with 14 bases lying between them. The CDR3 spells CAWSHPPGSQFF. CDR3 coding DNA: TGTGCCTGGAGTCACCCACCAGGCTCGCAGTTCTTC.

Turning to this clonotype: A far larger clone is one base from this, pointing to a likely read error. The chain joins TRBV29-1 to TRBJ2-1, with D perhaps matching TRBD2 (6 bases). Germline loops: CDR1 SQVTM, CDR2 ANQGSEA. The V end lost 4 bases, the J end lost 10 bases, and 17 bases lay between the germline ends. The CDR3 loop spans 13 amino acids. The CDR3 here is CSVGGDSGYEQFF. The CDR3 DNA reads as TGCAGCGTTGGAGGAGATAGCGGCTACGAGCAGTTCTTC.

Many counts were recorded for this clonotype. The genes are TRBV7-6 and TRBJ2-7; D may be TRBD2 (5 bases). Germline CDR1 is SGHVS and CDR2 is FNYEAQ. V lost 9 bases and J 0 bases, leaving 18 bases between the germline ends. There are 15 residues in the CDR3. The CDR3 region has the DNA TGTGCCAGTACGGTGCGGGCGGGTACCTCCTACGAGCAGTACTTC. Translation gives CASTVRAGTSYEQYF.

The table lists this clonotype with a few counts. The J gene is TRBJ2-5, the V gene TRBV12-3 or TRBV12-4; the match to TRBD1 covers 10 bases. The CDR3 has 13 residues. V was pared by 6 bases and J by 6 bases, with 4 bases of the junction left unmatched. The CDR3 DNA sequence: TGTGCCAGCAGGACAGGGGGCAAAAAGACCCAGTACTTC. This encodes CASRTGGKKTQYF.

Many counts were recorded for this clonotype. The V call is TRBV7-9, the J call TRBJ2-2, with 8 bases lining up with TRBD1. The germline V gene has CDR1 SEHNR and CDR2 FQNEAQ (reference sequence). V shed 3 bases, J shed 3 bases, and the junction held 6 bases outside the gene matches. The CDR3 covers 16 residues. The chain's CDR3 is CASSFVAGGHTGELFF. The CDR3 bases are TGTGCCAGCAGCTTCGTTGCAGGGGGCCACACCGGGGAGCTGTTTTTT.

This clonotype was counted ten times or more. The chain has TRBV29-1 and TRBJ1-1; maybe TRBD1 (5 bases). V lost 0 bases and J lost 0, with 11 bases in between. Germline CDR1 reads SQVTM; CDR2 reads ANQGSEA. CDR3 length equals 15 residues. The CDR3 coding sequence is TGCAGCGTTGAAGAAGGCCGACAGTTGAACACTGAAGCTTTCTTT. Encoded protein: CSVEEGRQLNTEAFF.

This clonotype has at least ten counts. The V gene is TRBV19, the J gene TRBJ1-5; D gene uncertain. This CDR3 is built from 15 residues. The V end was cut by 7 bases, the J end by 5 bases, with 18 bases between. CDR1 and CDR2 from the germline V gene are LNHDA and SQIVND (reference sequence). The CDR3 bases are TGTGCCAGTACCGAGGGCCAGACCTGGGATCAGCCCCAGCATTTT. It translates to CASTEGQTWDQPQHF. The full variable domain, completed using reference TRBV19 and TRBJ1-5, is DGGITQSPKYLFRKEGQNVTLSCEQNLNHDAMYWYRQDPGQGLRLIYYSQIVNDFQKGDIAEGYSVSREKKESFPLTVTSAQKNPTAFYLCASTEGQTWDQPQHFGDGTRLSIL.

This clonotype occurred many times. The CDR3 DNA reads as TGCAGCGTTGAAGAAGGGGGTCCCGCGAACACCGGGGAGCTGTTTTTT. Amino acids: CSVEEGGPANTGELFF. The V call is TRBV29-1, the J call TRBJ2-2; D perhaps matches TRBD1 (6 bases). CDR1 is SQVTM, CDR2 ANQGSEA, per germline. V lost 0 bases and J 0 bases, leaving 11 bases between the germline ends. The CDR3 consists of 16 residues.

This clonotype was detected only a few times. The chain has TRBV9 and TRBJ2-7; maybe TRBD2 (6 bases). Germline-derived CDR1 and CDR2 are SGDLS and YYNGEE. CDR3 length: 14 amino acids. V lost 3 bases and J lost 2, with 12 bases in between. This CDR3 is CASSGGTGPYEQYF. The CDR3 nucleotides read TGTGCCAGCAGCGGGGGGACTGGTCCCTACGAGCAGTACTTC.

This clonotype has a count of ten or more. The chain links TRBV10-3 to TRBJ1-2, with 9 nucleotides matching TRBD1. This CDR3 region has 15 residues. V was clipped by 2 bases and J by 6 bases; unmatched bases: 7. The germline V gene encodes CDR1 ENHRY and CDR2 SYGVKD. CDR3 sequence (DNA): TGTGCCATCAGTGAGACCCTCGGGACAGGGAATGGCTACACCTTC. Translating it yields CAISETLGTGNGYTF.

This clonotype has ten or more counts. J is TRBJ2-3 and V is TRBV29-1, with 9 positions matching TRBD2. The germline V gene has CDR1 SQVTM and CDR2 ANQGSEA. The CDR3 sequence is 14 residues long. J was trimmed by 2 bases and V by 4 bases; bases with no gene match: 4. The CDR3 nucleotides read TGCAGCGTTGGAGCGGGAGGCCACACAGATACGCAGTATTTT. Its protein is CSVGAGGHTDTQYF.

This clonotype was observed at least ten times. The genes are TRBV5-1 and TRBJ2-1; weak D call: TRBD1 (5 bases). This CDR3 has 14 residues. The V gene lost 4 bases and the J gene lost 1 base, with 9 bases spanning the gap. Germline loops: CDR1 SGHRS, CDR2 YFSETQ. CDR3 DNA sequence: TGCGCCAGCAGCCTGGACAAGTCCTACAATGAGCAGTTCTTC. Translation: CASSLDKSYNEQFF.

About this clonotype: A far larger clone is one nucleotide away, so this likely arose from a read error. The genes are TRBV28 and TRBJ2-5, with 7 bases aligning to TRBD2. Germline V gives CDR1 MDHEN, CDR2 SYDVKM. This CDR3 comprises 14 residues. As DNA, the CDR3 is TGTGCCAGCAGTCGCCGCGGGGGAGGAGAGTCCCAGTACTTC. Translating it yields CASSRRGGGESQYF.

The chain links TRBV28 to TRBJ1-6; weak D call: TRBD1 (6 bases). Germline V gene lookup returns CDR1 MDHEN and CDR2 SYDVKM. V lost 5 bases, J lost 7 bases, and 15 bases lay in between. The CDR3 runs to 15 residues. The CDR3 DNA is TGTGCCAGCAGTAATACACAGGGCCCCAATTCACCCCTCCACTTT. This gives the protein CASSNTQGPNSPLHF.

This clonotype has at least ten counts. The CDR3 here is CASSLTMGTEAFF. Written as DNA, the CDR3 is TGTGCCAGCAGCTTGACTATGGGCACTGAAGCTTTCTTT. The chain recombines TRBV5-4 with TRBJ1-1, with no clear D. V was cut by 1 base and J by 4 bases, with 8 bases left in between. Germline V gives CDR1 SGHNT, CDR2 YYREEE (reference sequence). The CDR3 extends over 13 amino acids.

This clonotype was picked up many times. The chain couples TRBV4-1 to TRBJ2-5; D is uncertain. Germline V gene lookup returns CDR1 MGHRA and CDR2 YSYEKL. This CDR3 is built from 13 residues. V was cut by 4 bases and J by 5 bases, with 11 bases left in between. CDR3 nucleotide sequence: TGCGCCAGCAGCCTGACCTTGGGGGAGACCCAGTACTTC. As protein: CASSLTLGETQYF.

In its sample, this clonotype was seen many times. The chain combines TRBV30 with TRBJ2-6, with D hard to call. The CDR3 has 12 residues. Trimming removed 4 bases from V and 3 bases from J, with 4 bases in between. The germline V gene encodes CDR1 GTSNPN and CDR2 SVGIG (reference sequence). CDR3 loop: CAWTVGANVLTF. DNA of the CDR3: TGTGCCTGGACTGTTGGGGCCAACGTCCTGACTTTC.

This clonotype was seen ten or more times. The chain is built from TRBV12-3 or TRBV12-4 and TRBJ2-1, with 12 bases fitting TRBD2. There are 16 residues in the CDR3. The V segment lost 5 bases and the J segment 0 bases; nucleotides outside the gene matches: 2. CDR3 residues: CASSRTSGVSYNEQFF. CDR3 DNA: TGTGCCAGCAGTAGGACTAGCGGGGTCTCCTACAATGAGCAGTTCTTC.

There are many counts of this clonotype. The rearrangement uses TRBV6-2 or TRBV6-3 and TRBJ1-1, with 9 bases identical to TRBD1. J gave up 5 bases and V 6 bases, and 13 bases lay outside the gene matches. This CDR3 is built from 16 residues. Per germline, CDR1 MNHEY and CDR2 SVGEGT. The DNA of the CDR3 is TGTGCCAGCAGACGTCCCGGGACAGGGTTGGGGACTGAAGCTTTCTTT. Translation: CASRRPGTGLGTEAFF.

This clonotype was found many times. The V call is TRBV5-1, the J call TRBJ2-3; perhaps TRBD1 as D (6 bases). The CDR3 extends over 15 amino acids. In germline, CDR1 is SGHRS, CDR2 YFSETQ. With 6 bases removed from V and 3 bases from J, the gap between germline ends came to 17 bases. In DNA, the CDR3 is TGCGCCAGCAAGGTAGGGGGACCCACGACAGATACGCAGTATTTT. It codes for CASKVGGPTTDTQYF.

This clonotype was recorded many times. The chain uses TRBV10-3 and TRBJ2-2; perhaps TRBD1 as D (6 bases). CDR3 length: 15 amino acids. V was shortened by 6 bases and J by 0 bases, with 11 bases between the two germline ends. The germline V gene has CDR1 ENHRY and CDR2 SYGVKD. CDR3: CAISPGHANTGELFF. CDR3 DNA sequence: TGTGCCATCAGCCCGGGACATGCGAACACCGGGGAGCTGTTTTTT.